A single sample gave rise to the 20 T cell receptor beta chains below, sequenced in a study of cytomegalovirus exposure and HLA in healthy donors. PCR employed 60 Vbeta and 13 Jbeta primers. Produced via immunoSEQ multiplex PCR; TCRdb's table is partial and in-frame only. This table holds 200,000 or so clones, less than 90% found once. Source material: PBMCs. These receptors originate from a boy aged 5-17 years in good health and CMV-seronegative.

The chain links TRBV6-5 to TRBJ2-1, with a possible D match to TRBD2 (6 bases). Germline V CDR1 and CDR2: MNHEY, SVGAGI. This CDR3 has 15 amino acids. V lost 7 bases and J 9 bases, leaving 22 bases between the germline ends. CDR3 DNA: TGTGCCAGCACGGGTCGGGAGAGGGGCTTGGGTGAGCAGTTCTTC. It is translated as CASTGRERGLGEQFF.

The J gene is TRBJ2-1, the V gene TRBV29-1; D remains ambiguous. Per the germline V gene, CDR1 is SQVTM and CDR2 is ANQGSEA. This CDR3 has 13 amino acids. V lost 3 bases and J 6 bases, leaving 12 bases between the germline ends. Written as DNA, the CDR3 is TGCAGCGTTGATGACAAAACAATCAATGAGCAGTTCTTC. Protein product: CSVDDKTINEQFF.

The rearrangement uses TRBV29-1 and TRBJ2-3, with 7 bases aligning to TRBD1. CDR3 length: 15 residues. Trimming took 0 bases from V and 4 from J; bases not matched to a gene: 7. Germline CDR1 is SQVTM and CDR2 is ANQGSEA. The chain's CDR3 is CSVEDRQGGADTQYF. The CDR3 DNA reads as TGCAGCGTTGAAGATCGACAGGGTGGGGCAGATACGCAGTATTTT.

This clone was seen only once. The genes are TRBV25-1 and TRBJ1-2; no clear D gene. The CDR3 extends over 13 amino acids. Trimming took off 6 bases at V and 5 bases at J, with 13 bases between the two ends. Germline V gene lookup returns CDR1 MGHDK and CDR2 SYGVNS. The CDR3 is CASRARHGYGYTF. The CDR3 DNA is TGTGCCAGCAGGGCCCGACACGGTTATGGCTACACCTTC.

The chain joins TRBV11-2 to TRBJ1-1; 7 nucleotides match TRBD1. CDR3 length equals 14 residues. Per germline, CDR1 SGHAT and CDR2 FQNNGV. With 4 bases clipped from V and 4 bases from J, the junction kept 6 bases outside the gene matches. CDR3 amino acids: CASSSQTGSTEAFF. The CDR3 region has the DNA TGTGCCAGCAGCTCGCAGACAGGGTCCACTGAAGCTTTCTTT.

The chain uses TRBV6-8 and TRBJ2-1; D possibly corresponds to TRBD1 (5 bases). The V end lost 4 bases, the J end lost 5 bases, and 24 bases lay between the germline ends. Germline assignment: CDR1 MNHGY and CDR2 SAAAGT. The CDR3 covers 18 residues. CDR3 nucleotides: TGTGCCAGCAGTTCCCCGGACGGTGGGGCCCGATGGGACAATGAGCAGTTCTTC. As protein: CASSSPDGGARWDNEQFF.

The CDR3 nucleotides are TGTGCCAGCAGCGTTGACAGGGACTCAGATACGCAGTATTTT. It translates to CASSVDRDSDTQYF. This chain connects TRBV5-6 to TRBJ2-3, with D possibly matching TRBD1 (7 bases). Germline V gene data show CDR1 as SGHDT and CDR2 as YYEEEE. This CDR3 has 14 residues. V was clipped by 4 bases and J by 4 bases, with 13 bases between them.

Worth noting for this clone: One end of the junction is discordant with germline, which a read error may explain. DNA of the CDR3: TGTGCCAGCAGCGTGCAAGCAACTAATGAAGAACTGTTTTTT. Amino acid sequence: CASSVQATNEELFF. This chain joins TRBV9 and TRBJ1-4, with D unclear. The CDR3 length is 14 residues. Germline CDR1 reads SGDLS; CDR2 reads YYNGEE.

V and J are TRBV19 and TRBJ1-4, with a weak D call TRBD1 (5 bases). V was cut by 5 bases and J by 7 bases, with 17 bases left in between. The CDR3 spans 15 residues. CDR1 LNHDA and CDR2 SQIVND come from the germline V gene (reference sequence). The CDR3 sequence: CASSSGDGGPEKLFF. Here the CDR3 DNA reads TGTGCCAGTAGTTCCGGGGACGGGGGTCCTGAAAAACTGTTTTTT.

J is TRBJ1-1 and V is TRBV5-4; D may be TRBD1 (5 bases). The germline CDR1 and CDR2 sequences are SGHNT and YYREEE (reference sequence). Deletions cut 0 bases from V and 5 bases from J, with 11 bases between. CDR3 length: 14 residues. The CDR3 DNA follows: TGTGCCAGCAGCTTGGGGGCGGGGGAAACTGAAGCTTTCTTT. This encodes CASSLGAGETEAFF.

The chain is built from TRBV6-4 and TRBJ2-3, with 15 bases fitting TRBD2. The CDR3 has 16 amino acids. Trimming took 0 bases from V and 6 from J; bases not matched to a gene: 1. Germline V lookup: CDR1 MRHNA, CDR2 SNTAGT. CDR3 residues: CASSDSGLAGGDTQYF. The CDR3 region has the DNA TGTGCCAGCAGTGACTCGGGACTAGCGGGAGGTGATACGCAGTATTTT.

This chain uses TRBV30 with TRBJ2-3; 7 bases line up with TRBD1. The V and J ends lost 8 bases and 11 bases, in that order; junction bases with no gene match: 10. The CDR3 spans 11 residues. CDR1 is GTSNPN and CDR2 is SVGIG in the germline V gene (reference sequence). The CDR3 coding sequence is TGTGCCGGGTTACAGGGGAGCGTGCAGTATTTT. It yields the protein CAGLQGSVQYF.

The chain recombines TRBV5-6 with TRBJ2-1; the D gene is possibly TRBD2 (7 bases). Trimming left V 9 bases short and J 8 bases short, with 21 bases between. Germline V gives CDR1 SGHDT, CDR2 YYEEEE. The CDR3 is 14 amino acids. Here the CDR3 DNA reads TGTGCCACCACCGAGGGGGGGAGGGGGGATGAGCAGTTCTTC. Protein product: CATTEGGRGDEQFF.

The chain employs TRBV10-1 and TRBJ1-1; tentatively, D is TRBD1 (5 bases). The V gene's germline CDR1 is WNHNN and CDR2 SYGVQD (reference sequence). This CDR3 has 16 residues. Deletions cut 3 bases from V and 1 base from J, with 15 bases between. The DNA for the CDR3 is TGCGCCAGCAGTGATTCCCGGGGGGGTCCGAACACTGAAGCTTTCTTT. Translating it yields CASSDSRGGPNTEAFF.

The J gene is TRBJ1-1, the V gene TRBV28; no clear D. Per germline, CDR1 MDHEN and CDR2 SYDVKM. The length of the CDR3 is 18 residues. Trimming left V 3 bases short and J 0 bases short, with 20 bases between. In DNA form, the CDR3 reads TGTGCCAGCAGTTTTTATTCTGTTCTCGGGGAAATGAACACTGAAGCTTTCTTT. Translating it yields CASSFYSVLGEMNTEAFF.

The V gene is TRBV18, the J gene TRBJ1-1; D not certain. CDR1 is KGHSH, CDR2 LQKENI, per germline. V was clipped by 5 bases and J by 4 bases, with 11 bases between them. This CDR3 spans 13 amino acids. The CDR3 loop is CASSGRGGTEAFF. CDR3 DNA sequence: TGTGCCAGCTCAGGAAGAGGTGGCACTGAAGCTTTCTTT.

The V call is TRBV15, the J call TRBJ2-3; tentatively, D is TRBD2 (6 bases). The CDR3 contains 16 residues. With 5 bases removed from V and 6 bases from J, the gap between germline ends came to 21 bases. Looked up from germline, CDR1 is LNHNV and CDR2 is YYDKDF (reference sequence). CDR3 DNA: TGTGCCACCAGCGCCGGGGACGGGAGCCTTGCGGATACGCAGTATTTT. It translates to CATSAGDGSLADTQYF. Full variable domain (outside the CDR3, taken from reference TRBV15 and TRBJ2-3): DAMVIQNPRYQVTQFGKPVTLSCSQTLNHNVMYWYQQKSSQAPKLLFHYYDKDFNNEADTPDNFQSRRPNTSFCFLDIRSPGLGDTAMYLCATSAGDGSLADTQYFGPGTRLTVL.

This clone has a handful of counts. DNA of the CDR3: TGTGCCAGCAGTTTGTACAAAGGGAGTGAAGCTTTCTTT. Protein sequence: CASSLYKGSEAFF. The chain recombines TRBV27 with TRBJ1-1; the D is unclear. With 3 bases removed from V and 7 bases from J, the gap between germline ends came to 12 bases. The CDR3 spans 13 residues. CDR1 and CDR2 (germline): MNHEY, SMNVEV (reference sequence).

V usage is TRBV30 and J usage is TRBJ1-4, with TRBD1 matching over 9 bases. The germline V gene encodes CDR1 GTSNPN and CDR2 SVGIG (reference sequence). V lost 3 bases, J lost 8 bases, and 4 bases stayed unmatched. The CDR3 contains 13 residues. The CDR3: CAWRTGGGEKLFF. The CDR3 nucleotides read TGTGCCTGGAGGACAGGGGGTGGAGAAAAACTGTTTTTT. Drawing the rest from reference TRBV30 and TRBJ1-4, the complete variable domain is SQTIHQWPATLVQPVGSPLSLECTVEGTSNPNLYWYRQAAGRGLQLLFYSVGIGQISSEVPQNLSASRPQDRQFILSSKKLLLSDSGFYLCAWRTGGGEKLFFGSGTQLSVL.

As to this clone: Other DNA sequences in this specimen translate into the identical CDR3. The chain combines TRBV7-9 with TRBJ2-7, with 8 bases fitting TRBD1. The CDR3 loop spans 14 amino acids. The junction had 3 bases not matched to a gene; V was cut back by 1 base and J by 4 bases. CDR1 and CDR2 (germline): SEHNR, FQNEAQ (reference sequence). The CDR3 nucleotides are TGTGCCAGCAGCTTAGGGACAGGGCTATACGAGCAGTACTTC. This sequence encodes CASSLGTGLYEQYF.